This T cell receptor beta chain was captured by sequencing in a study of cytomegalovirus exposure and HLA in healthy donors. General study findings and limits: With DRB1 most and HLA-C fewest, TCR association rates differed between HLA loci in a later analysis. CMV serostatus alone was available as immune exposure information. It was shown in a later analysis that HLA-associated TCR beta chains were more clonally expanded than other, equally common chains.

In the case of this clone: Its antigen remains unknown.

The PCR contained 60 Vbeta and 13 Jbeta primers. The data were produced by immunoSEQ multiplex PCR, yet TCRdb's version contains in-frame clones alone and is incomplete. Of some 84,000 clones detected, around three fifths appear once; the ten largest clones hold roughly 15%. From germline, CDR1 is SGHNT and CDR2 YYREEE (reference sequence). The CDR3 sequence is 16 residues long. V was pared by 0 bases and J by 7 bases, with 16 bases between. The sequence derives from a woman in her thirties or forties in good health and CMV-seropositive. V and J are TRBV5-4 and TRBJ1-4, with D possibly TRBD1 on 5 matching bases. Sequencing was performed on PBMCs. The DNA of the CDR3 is TGTGCCAGCAGCTTGGGCTTGGGCCCCGGGGGTGAAAAACTGTTTTTT. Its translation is CASSLGLGPGGEKLFF.